A single sample is the source of the 19 T cell receptor beta chains below, sequenced in a study of type 1 and type 2 diabetes patients. Genomic DNA was the PCR template. A primer set of 30 forward and 13 reverse primers amplified the CDR3. TCRdb analysed the multiplex PCR reads with MiXCR anew, one entry per CDR3 protein. The sample lists a few hundred thousand distinct CDR3 sequences, over 45% occurring once. Sequences were obtained from peripheral blood mononuclear cells (PBMCs). These receptors came from a man aged 18 to 35 with type 2 diabetes.

This clonotype was picked up one time. This chain links TRBV6-1 with TRBJ1-1; D is uncertain. The V and J ends lost 5 bases and 5 bases respectively, with 9 bases between them. This CDR3 comprises 12 residues. Per the germline V gene, CDR1 is MNHNS and CDR2 is SASEGT. The CDR3: CASSYSTTEAFF. CDR3 bases: TGTGCCAGCAGTTACTCGACTACTGAAGCTTTCTTT.

This clonotype was seen more than once but under ten times. The chain uses TRBV6-6 and TRBJ1-2; D remains ambiguous. The CDR3 totals 14 residues. Between the trimmed V and J ends, which lost 5 bases and 8 bases, there was a span of 18 bases. Germline V CDR1 and CDR2: MNHNY, SVGAGI (reference sequence). As DNA, the CDR3 is TGTGCCAGCAGTGCGGGCCCCTCTATGTGGGGCTACACCTTC. Translated: CASSAGPSMWGYTF.

V is TRBV12-3 or TRBV12-4 and J is TRBJ1-1, with no clear D. This CDR3 spans 14 amino acids. V was clipped by 0 bases and J by 8 bases, with 13 bases between them. This CDR3 is CASSLAPDGREAFF. For the CDR3, the DNA is TGTGCCAGCAGTTTAGCCCCGGACGGTAGGGAAGCTTTCTTT.

This clonotype was picked up a small number of times. This chain links TRBV19 with TRBJ2-4; D ambiguous. V was trimmed by 4 bases and J by 2 bases, leaving 12 bases between them. Germline values: CDR1 LNHDA, CDR2 SQIVND (reference sequence). The CDR3 is made up of 15 amino acids. The CDR3 coding sequence is TGTGCCAGTAGTAATAGCAGGCCACCCAAAAACATTCAGTACTTC. This translates into CASSNSRPPKNIQYF. The whole variable domain, remainder taken from reference TRBV19 and TRBJ2-4, is DGGITQSPKYLFRKEGQNVTLSCEQNLNHDAMYWYRQDPGQGLRLIYYSQIVNDFQKGDIAEGYSVSREKKESFPLTVTSAQKNPTAFYLCASSNSRPPKNIQYFGAGTRLSVL.

The J gene is TRBJ2-7, the V gene TRBV6-1; D assignment may be TRBD1 or TRBD2 (5 bases each). The CDR3 length is 17 residues. The V end lost 5 bases, the J end lost 3 bases, and 23 bases lay between the germline ends. The germline CDR1 and CDR2 sequences are MNHNS and SASEGT. This chain's CDR3 is CASSYSTLRGAYYEQYF. Here the CDR3 DNA reads TGTGCCAGCAGTTACTCGACCCTTAGGGGAGCTTACTACGAGCAGTACTTC.

A single count supports this clonotype. The chain couples TRBV5-1 to TRBJ2-7; D is possibly TRBD2 (5 bases). The CDR3 spans 12 residues. Trimming removed 7 bases from V and 4 bases from J, with 12 bases in between. CDR1 and CDR2 from the germline V gene are SGHRS and YFSETQ. The CDR3 sequence: CASWEIGYEQYF. In DNA, the CDR3 is TGCGCCAGCTGGGAGATTGGGTACGAGCAGTACTTC.

The V gene is TRBV19, the J gene TRBJ2-7; 8 positions agree with TRBD1. CDR3 length equals 14 residues. Germline V gene lookup returns CDR1 LNHDA and CDR2 SQIVND (reference sequence). The V gene end was trimmed by 5 bases and the J gene end by 5 bases; junction bases not matched to a gene: 8. The CDR3 nucleotides are TGTGCCAGTAGTGCTGGGACAGGTATTAACGAGCAGTACTTC. Protein product: CASSAGTGINEQYF.

The V call is TRBV15, the J call TRBJ1-1; a weak D match, TRBD1 (5 bases). CDR3 length: 19 amino acids. V lost 4 bases, J lost 0 bases, and 24 bases lay in between. Per germline, CDR1 LNHNV and CDR2 YYDKDF (reference sequence). The CDR3 here is CATSKEILSRGGVNTEAFF. The CDR3 coding sequence is TGTGCCACCAGCAAAGAGATATTGAGCCGGGGCGGGGTGAACACTGAAGCTTTCTTT.

The rearrangement uses TRBV6-2 or TRBV6-3 and TRBJ2-3; unclear D gene. There are 13 residues in the CDR3. Trimming removed 6 bases at V and 0 bases at J, with 7 bases between. CDR1 is MNHEY, CDR2 SVGEGT, per germline. The CDR3: CASRPDSTDTQYF. In DNA, the CDR3 is TGTGCCAGCAGACCCGACAGCACAGATACGCAGTATTTT.

This clonotype turned up a few times. The rearrangement uses TRBV29-1 and TRBJ1-5; D is uncertain. The CDR3 extends over 10 amino acids. V was shortened by 4 bases and J by 4 bases, with 2 bases between the two germline ends. In germline, CDR1 is SQVTM, CDR2 ANQGSEA. CDR3 loop: CSVGNQPQHF. The CDR3 region has the DNA TGCAGCGTTGGGAATCAGCCCCAGCATTTT.

There are a few counts of this clonotype. This chain joins TRBV10-2 and TRBJ2-3; D uncertain. CDR1 WSHSY and CDR2 SAAADI come from the germline V gene. The CDR3 totals 14 residues. V shed 3 bases and J shed 3 bases, with 10 bases lying between them. This chain's CDR3 is CASSEQALTDTQYF. The CDR3 DNA reads as TGCGCCAGCAGTGAACAAGCGCTTACAGATACGCAGTATTTT.

The V gene is TRBV19, the J gene TRBJ2-7; 9 bases agree with TRBD2. V was pared by 7 bases and J by 2 bases, with 6 bases of the junction left unmatched. Germline V gives CDR1 LNHDA, CDR2 SQIVND (reference sequence). This CDR3 has 14 amino acids. CDR3 DNA: TGTGCCAGTAATCCTAGCGGGAAGACCTACGAGCAGTACTTC. Its protein product is CASNPSGKTYEQYF. The full variable domain, completed using reference TRBV19 and TRBJ2-7, is DGGITQSPKYLFRKEGQNVTLSCEQNLNHDAMYWYRQDPGQGLRLIYYSQIVNDFQKGDIAEGYSVSREKKESFPLTVTSAQKNPTAFYLCASNPSGKTYEQYFGPGTRLTVT.

This clonotype has a handful of counts. The rearrangement uses TRBV7-2 and TRBJ1-1, with D unclear. From germline, CDR1 is SGHTA and CDR2 FQGNSA. The CDR3 extends over 15 amino acids. Trimming stripped 4 bases from V and 1 base from J, with 13 bases between. CDR3 sequence reads: CASSSPFKKNTEAFF. CDR3 bases: TGTGCCAGCAGCTCCCCCTTCAAGAAGAACACTGAAGCTTTCTTT.

Concerning this clonotype: Just one base apart from a much larger clone, this may be a read error. The CDR3 does not end in the conserved phenylalanine or tryptophan, so this is likely a read error. The rearrangement links TRBV2 to TRBJ2-7, with D perhaps TRBD2 (6 bases). Trimming cost V 6 bases and J 9 bases, with 15 bases left between them. From germline, CDR1 is SNHLY and CDR2 FYNNEI. The CDR3 spans 12 residues. The CDR3 region has the DNA TGTGCCAGCAGAGGAGGGGAGGTGGGGCAGTACTCC. As protein: CASRGGEVGQYS.

The chain recombines TRBV19 with TRBJ1-5, with 7 bases identical to TRBD1. With V trimmed by 5 bases and J by 3 bases, 4 bases remained unmatched. The CDR3 consists of 14 residues. Germline values: CDR1 LNHDA, CDR2 SQIVND (reference sequence). CDR3 nucleotides: TGTGCCAGTAGTCAAGGGACAGTCAATCAGCCCCAGCATTTT. Its protein is CASSQGTVNQPQHF.

The rearrangement uses TRBV19 and TRBJ2-5, with D maybe TRBD2 (5 bases). Trimming left V 3 bases short and J 1 base short, with 18 bases between. The CDR3 has 17 amino acids. Germline CDR1 and CDR2: LNHDA and SQIVND (reference sequence). CDR3 sequence reads: CASSMSGIDPSQETQYF. DNA of the CDR3: TGTGCCAGTAGTATGTCGGGGATTGACCCGTCCCAAGAGACCCAGTACTTC.

The rearrangement uses TRBV19 and TRBJ1-2; weak D call: TRBD1 (5 bases). Germline V CDR1 and CDR2: LNHDA, SQIVND (reference sequence). Trimming removed 7 bases at V and 3 bases at J, with 21 bases between. The CDR3 extends over 16 amino acids. In nucleotides, the CDR3 is TGTGCCAGTACAACCTTTGGGGGTACCGAGGACTATGGCTACACCTTC. As protein: CASTTFGGTEDYGYTF. Based on the CDR3 plus reference TRBV19 and TRBJ1-2, the full variable domain is DGGITQSPKYLFRKEGQNVTLSCEQNLNHDAMYWYRQDPGQGLRLIYYSQIVNDFQKGDIAEGYSVSREKKESFPLTVTSAQKNPTAFYLCASTTFGGTEDYGYTFGSGTRLTVV.

The rearrangement joins TRBV7-8 to TRBJ2-5; D unclear. Germline V gene sequence: CDR1 SGHVS, CDR2 FQNEAQ. The V and J ends lost 6 bases and 4 bases respectively, with 15 bases between them. The CDR3 contains 14 residues. CDR3 in amino acids: CASSEANRAETQYF. The CDR3 bases are TGTGCCAGCAGTGAAGCCAACCGGGCAGAGACCCAGTACTTC. Full variable domain (remainder filled in from reference TRBV7-8 and TRBJ2-5): GAGVSQSPRYKVAKRGQDVALRCDPISGHVSLFWYQQALGQGPEFLTYFQNEAQLDKSGLPSDRFFAERPEGSVSTLKIQRTQQEDSAVYLCASSEANRAETQYFGPGTRLLVL.

The chain is built from TRBV6-1 and TRBJ1-2; no clear D gene. CDR1 MNHNS and CDR2 SASEGT come from the germline V gene. V was shortened by 3 bases and J by 4 bases, with 15 bases between the two germline ends. This CDR3 has 15 amino acids. In nucleotides, the CDR3 is TGTGCCAGCAGTGACTCGATCCCTATCGGCTATGGCTACACCTTC. Translation: CASSDSIPIGYGYTF.